This T cell receptor (beta chain) is from a study of PD-1 blockade in mismatch repair-deficient tumors. Regarding the study as a whole: After pembrolizumab, tumor-resident clones rose rapidly, then generally contracted before radiologic responses.

The CDR3 length is 16 residues. Looked up from germline, CDR1 is SGHDN and CDR2 is FVKESK. Between the trimmed V and J ends, which lost 3 bases and 3 bases, there was a span of 17 bases. Measured with immunoSEQ multiplex PCR; TCRdb has only the in-frame clones, and not every one. The sample holds 120,000 or so clones; about 90% are singletons and the top ten take approximately 10%. This clone was seen a single time. The antigen is not known. This TCR was recovered from an adult with mismatch repair-deficient cancer. The chain uses TRBV14 and TRBJ1-1; weak D call: TRBD1 (6 bases). Sequenced material: peripheral blood, taken just under 74 weeks after starting pembrolizumab. The CDR3 DNA sequence: TGTGCCAGCAGCCAGCACCTGGACAGCCTGGACACTGAAGCTTTCTTT. This encodes CASSQHLDSLDTEAFF.